This T cell receptor (beta chain) was recorded in a study of breast tumors, draining lymph nodes, adjacent tissues (dated by TCRdb to about 2016). Describing the broader study: Breast cancer patients provided tumor, adjacent nontumor tissue and axillary lymph nodes, and the study compared the TCR beta repertoires across these three sources. In human breast cancer, the study set out to assess how tumor, surrounding tissue and draining lymph node repertoires relate to one another and whether T cells might be exchanged between them.

Lymph node samples were obtained from the axillary draining lymph nodes of breast cancer patients. Concerning this clonotype: What this receptor recognizes is not known. There are no base qualities to consult, and no much larger clone falls within one base.

TCRdb names Illumina HiSeq 2000 as the instrument used. Multiplex PCR amplification was used to build the TCR beta chain libraries. The amplified TCR beta chain products were analyzed by high-throughput sequencing. TCRdb trimmed the raw reads at Q25, called clones with MiXCR and kept productive beta chains. CDR3 protein sequences are deduplicated, and each keeps its most common genes and DNA. The sample table holds approximately 150,000 distinct CDR3 sequences, of which about 30% were seen once. About 2.5% of the sample goes to the ten largest clones. Summary of the overall study and its limitations: The study presented the conclusion that tumor T cells originate in lymph nodes as consistent with a hypothesis, not as something directly demonstrated. The data were considered consistent with the idea that most tumor T cells come from the lymph node and then expand in tumor tissue. Tumors showed preferential V and J gene usage, and their T-cell repertoire diversity fell below that of lymph nodes yet above that of nontumor tissue. Tumor and nontumor tissue repertoires were significantly more similar in luminal-like than in basal-like breast cancer.

This TCR was recovered from a female donor with breast cancer. Some clones in this sample may be carry-over from other donors' samples. Source material: axillary lymph node tissue.

The CDR3 region has the sequence CASSAGSGNTIYF. In nucleotide form, the sequence is TGTGCCAGCAGTGCAGGCTCTGGAAACACCATATATTTT. The sequence links TRBV2 to TRBJ1-3; no D gene call is confident. V drops 4 bases and J drops 0 bases, leaving 4 bases in between. The CDR3 has 13 amino acids, counting the end cysteine and phenylalanine. Just the 39-base CDR3 DNA is kept, in frame starting at base 1. The germline V gene specifies SNHLY as CDR1 and FYNNEI as CDR2.